This is a list of T cell receptor beta chains from one sample in a study of T-cell memory formation after mild COVID-19. MiXCR was run by TCRdb on the 5' RACE reads, yielding one entry per CDR3 protein. Among 250,000 to 350,000 distinct CDR3 sequences listed, approximately 15% were seen once. Sequencing used PBMCs or a T cell subset sorted from them (not recorded which). The receptors originated from a man aged 18-30 years who had mild COVID-19 (a few samples of this study predate the infection). Cell type and time point are not known. Each CDR3 is given with its conserved first and last residue. Fields, in order: V gene, J gene, CDR3 protein.

>TRBV21-1|TRBJ1-5
CASSKGEPQHF
>TRBV12-5|TRBJ1-5
CASGSDSYLSPQHF
>TRBV28|TRBJ2-1
CACGETGQSYEQFF
>TRBV25-1|TRBJ2-3
CASSEPGLAGTDTQYF
>TRBV7-2|TRBJ1-2
CASTRQGASGYTF
>TRBV24-1|TRBJ2-1
CATSAGTSNEQFF
>TRBV5-5|TRBJ2-1
CASSLGAAPYNEQFF
>TRBV4-3|TRBJ2-3
CASSQDPAVGLVTDTQYF
>TRBV18|TRBJ2-7
CASSGTLPSYEQYF
>TRBV5-1|TRBJ1-2
CASSLGTADYGYTF
>TRBV29-1|TRBJ1-2
CSVQDGNRYGYTF
>TRBV6-5|TRBJ2-2
CASSYPGTPNTGELFF
>TRBV7-3|TRBJ1-1
CASSLEPGATEAFF
>TRBV10-3|TRBJ2-2
CATAGSGVGTGELFF
>TRBV29-1|TRBJ2-1
CSVEWTGTYNEQFF
>TRBV9|TRBJ2-3
CASSVGGQAIWPTDTQYF
>TRBV29-1|TRBJ1-2
CSVVQGYGYTF
>TRBV4-3|TRBJ2-5
CASSQADSLQETQYF
>TRBV7-2|TRBJ2-3
CASSLEGARTTDTQYF
>TRBV4-1|TRBJ1-4
CASSQVTQARGSEKLFF
>TRBV6-2/TRBV6-3|TRBJ1-1
CASREHGFMNTEAFF
>TRBV6-5|TRBJ1-1
CASSTWTGGRTEAFF
>TRBV4-1|TRBJ1-5
CASTLGQGKNQPQHF
>TRBV7-9|TRBJ1-1
CASSWDIQAFF
>TRBV7-9|TRBJ2-1
CASSLSREVDEQFF
>TRBV25-1|TRBJ2-1
CASSELGGDYNEQFF
>TRBV6-1|TRBJ2-1
CASSEAGGLADYRPEQFF
>TRBV12-3/TRBV12-4|TRBJ2-7
CASSLARPYEQYF
>TRBV7-2|TRBJ2-1
CASSLFAPNEQFF
>TRBV28|TRBJ1-1
CASSLFGGVEAFF
>TRBV24-1|TRBJ2-5
CATSDNRGLGTQYF
>TRBV27|TRBJ1-5
CASSLSGGPQHF
>TRBV5-6|TRBJ2-3
CASSLGGQGLDTQYF
>TRBV7-2|TRBJ2-5
CASSSYVEETQYF
>TRBV4-3|TRBJ2-1
CASSQVGGQGANNEQFF
>TRBV15|TRBJ2-7
CATSRDLGLASSEQYF
>TRBV6-4|TRBJ2-1
CASSDSWTSRYNEQFF
>TRBV10-2|TRBJ2-6
CASKVSGANVLTF
>TRBV6-4|TRBJ1-4
CASSRTGGADEKLFF
>TRBV7-9|TRBJ2-5
CASSFGTGAETQYF
>TRBV20-1|TRBJ1-2
CSAPLDRETYGYTF
>TRBV6-5|TRBJ2-5
CASSSLAGLGETQYF
>TRBV6-2/TRBV6-3|TRBJ2-3
CASSYIQAGRLTDTQYF
>TRBV11-2|TRBJ1-2
CASSRFLGGNYGYTF
>TRBV4-1|TRBJ2-1
CASSHIAGDGNEQFF
>TRBV7-8|TRBJ2-3
CASSPPGGTSGERNTQYF
>TRBV7-9|TRBJ1-1
CASSPGGVRTGGTEAFF
>TRBV7-9|TRBJ2-5
CAGQVGGVETQYF
>TRBV7-6|TRBJ2-5
CASSQRQSRLPETQYF
>TRBV7-2|TRBJ2-3
CASSLVAGGLSTDTQYF
>TRBV27|TRBJ2-1
CASSFTSGVGRNEQFF
>TRBV15|TRBJ2-7
CATSNRLSYEQYF
>TRBV3-1|TRBJ2-3
CASSRIDDTQYF
>TRBV5-6|TRBJ2-5
CASSPPISFQETQYF
>TRBV3-1|TRBJ2-7
CASSQDLGGEQYF